The sequence of this TCR beta chain was determined in a study of blood T cells in healthy people across ages (dated by TCRdb to between 2014 and 2017). Concerning the study at large: In model experiments, template switching captured roughly one uniquely barcoded TCR beta cDNA molecule for every two T cells. Using deep sequencing normalized with unique cDNA molecular identifiers, the study measured how TCR beta repertoire diversity changes with age. The donors were divided into four age groups: young (average around 15 years), middle-aged (roughly 42), aged (approximately 59) and long-lived (about 79). To avoid experimental bias, donors of different ages were randomly spread across the sequencing lanes. Using the same blood draw, the study looked at two additional independent replicas of 1 million unique cDNA reads for two donors, one aged 18 to 30 and the other aged 80 or older. Here is what the overall study found, with its caveats: Because profiling used bulk unsorted PBMCs, naive and antigen-experienced compartments could not be compared conclusively. Because the CMV infection status of the donors was unknown, age-related changes in expanded clonotypes may potentially have been confounded. Total diversity estimates from one million sequenced T cells were considered lower bounds and underestimates. Observed TCR beta diversity correlated strongly with the percentage of naive T cells measured by flow cytometry. Compared with the aged group, more naive CD4+ T cells, fewer expanded clones and increased TCR diversity were shown by the long-lived group, suggesting age selection. As age increased, observed TCR beta diversity per million T cells dropped in a roughly linear way, and a significant reduction was already evident by age about 40.

The protocol used for the library was 5' RACE. For sequencing, an Illumina HiSeq 2500 was employed. A second PCR of about 6 to 11 cycles was performed with a sample-barcoded 5' primer and a J-beta primer mix. A unique molecular identifier was introduced onto each TCR beta cDNA molecule by a template-switch 5' adaptor carrying 12 random nucleotides. Each sample yielded at least 2.5 million CDR3-containing paired-end reads. First-strand cDNA was synthesized from all RNA with the Mint cDNA synthesis kit, primed by a TRBC-specific oligonucleotide. All cDNA was treated with uracil-DNA glycosylase and then went through a first 18-cycle PCR with the universal primers M1SS and BC2_uni_R. Per the source publication's procedure: For normalization, 1 million high-quality reads, each with a distinct molecular identifier, were randomly selected from each sample. Instead of being binned into consensus sequences, reads that shared molecular identifiers were thrown out. MiTCR, run with a Q25 quality threshold and the strictest error-elimination algorithm, handled CDR3 identification, clonotype clustering and error correction. A nonparametric unseen species model using Euler transformation provided a lower-bound estimate of total TCR beta diversity. TCRdb itself trimmed the public reads at Q25 with fastp, ran MiXCR and retained productive beta chains. Records with the same CDR3 protein are collapsed into one entry carrying the most frequent genes and DNA. TCRdb, rather than the study authors, made the V and J calls. The sample yields roughly 1.6 million distinct CDR3 sequences; roughly 30% were counted once. Over 9% of the sample lies in the top ten.

Donors were 39 systemically healthy Caucasian individuals from Russia aged roughly 6 to 95 years. Each donor gave ten milliliters of peripheral blood, drawn into EDTA-treated Vacutainer tubes. Ficoll-Paque density-gradient centrifugation was used to isolate PBMCs, with at least 7 million obtained per sample. Total RNA, at least 5.5 micrograms per sample, was extracted from PBMCs with Trizol reagent. For every donor, flow cytometry on a PBMC aliquot measured the percentage of naive CD45RAhigh/CD27high T cells. V loses 3 bases of germline sequence and J loses 0 bases, and the interval between the two ends is 10 bases. From cysteine to phenylalanine, the CDR3 is 15 amino acids long. Only the CDR3 region is kept as DNA, spanning 45 bases read in frame from base 1. Taken from the germline V gene, the CDR1 and CDR2 loops are SGHVS and FQNEAQ. This clonotype was detected many times. It has no known antigen specificity. No base qualities exist here, and no much larger clone lies one base off it.

This clonotype was sampled from a woman aged 25 to 45 in good health. Sequencing was done on a sample of blood. The receptor chain draws on TRBV7-8 and TRBJ2-3, with TRBD1 tentatively as D gene (6 bases match). This receptor has the CDR3 CASSLRDKSTDTQYF. The nucleotides read TGTGCCAGCAGCTTGAGGGACAAAAGCACAGATACGCAGTATTTT.